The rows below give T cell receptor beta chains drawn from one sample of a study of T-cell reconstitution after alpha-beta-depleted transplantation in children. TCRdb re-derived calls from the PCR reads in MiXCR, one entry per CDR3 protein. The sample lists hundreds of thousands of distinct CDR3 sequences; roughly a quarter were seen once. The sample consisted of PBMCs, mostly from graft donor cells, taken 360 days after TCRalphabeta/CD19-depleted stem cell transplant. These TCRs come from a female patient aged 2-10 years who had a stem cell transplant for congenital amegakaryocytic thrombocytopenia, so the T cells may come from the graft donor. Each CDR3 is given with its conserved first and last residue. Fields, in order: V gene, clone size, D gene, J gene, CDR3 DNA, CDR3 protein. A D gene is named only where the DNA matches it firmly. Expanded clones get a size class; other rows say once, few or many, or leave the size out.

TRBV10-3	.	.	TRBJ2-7	TGTGCCATCAGCCAGAATACCTACGAGCAGTACTTC	CAISQNTYEQYF
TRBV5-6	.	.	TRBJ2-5	TGTGCCAGCAGCTTTTTTTTAGGGACCCAGTACTTC	CASSFFLGTQYF
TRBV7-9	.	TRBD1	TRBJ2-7	TGTGCCAGCAGCTTAACCGGTCCGGGACAGGGGAAGAACGAGCAGTACTTC	CASSLTGPGQGKNEQYF
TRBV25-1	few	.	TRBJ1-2	TGTGCCAGCAGTGGAATTATCGGCTATGGCTACACCTTC	CASSGIIGYGYTF
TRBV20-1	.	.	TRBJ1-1	TGCAGTGCTAGGTACCCACAGGAAACTGAAGCTTTCTTT	CSARYPQETEAFF
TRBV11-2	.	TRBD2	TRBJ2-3	TGTGCCAGCAGCTTAAGGGCCAGCGGGAGGAGCACAGATACGCAGTATTTT	CASSLRASGRSTDTQYF
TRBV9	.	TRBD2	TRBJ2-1	TGTGCCAGCAGCGTAGATTTAGCGGGACTTGAGCAGTTCTTC	CASSVDLAGLEQFF
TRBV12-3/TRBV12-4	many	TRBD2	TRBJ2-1	TGTGCCAGCAGTTTGAATCGCGGGAGGGCTTCCAATGAGCAGTTCTTC	CASSLNRGRASNEQFF
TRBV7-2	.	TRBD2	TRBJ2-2	TGTGCCAGCAGCTTTAGCGGGACCACCGGGGAGCTGTTTTTT	CASSFSGTTGELFF
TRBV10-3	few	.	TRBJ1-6	TGTGCCATCAGTGAGTCAAGGACAGCGACAGATTCACCCCTCCACTTT	CAISESRTATDSPLHF
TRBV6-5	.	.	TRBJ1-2	TGTGCCAGCAGTTACGTCTCTCTAAGGGCCCATAACTATGGCTACACCTTC	CASSYVSLRAHNYGYTF
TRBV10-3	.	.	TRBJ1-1	TGTGCCATCAGTGAATCGGGTACCAGTGAAGCTTTCTTT	CAISESGTSEAFF
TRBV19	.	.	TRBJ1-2	TGTGCCAGAGGGCACAGGGCCCTCTGCTCCTATGGCTACACCTTC	CARGHRALCSYGYTF
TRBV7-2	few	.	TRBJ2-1	TGTGCCAGCAGCTTAACCGGAGATGAGCAGTTCTTC	CASSLTGDEQFF
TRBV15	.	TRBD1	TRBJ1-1	TGTGCCACCAGCAGGGACAGGGGGGTCACTGAAGCTTTCTTT	CATSRDRGVTEAFF
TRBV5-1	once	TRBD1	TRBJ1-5	TGCGCCAGCAGCTTGGACAGGGGGCATGATCAGCCCCAGCATTTT	CASSLDRGHDQPQHF
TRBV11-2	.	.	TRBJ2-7	TGTGCCAGCAGCCCTCCGTGGGGAAGCCCCAGCTCCTACGAGCAGTACTTC	CASSPPWGSPSSYEQYF
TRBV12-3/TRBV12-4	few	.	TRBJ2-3	TGTGCCAGCAGGGAGCGACGCCACTCCGATACGCAGTATTTT	CASRERRHSDTQYF
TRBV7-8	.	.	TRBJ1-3	TGTGCCAGCAGCCCCCTCCGTAGCGCTGGAAACACCATATATTTT	CASSPLRSAGNTIYF
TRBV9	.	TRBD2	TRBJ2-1	TGTGCCAGCAGCGTGGCACTAGCGGGGGGGAGTGAGCAGTTCTTC	CASSVALAGGSEQFF
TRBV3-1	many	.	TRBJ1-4	TGTGCCAGCAGCCAAGATGGGCTAAAGCATGAAAAACTGTTTTTT	CASSQDGLKHEKLFF
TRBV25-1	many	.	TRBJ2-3	TGTGCCAGCAGTGAATGGGCTACGAACCCTTTCACAGATACGCAGTATTTT	CASSEWATNPFTDTQYF
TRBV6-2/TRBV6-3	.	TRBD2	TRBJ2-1	TGTGCCAGCAGTTCCCCGGCGGGGGGTGAGCAGTTCTTC	CASSSPAGGEQFF
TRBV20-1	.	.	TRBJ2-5	TGCAGTGCTAGATCGAGGGGGGCAATCCCCGGGACCCAGTACTTC	CSARSRGAIPGTQYF
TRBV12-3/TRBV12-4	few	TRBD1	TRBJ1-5	TGTGCCAGCAGTTTTGGGACAGGGGGTAGGGGGAGGCCCCAGCATTTT	CASSFGTGGRGRPQHF
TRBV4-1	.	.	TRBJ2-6	TGCGCCAGCAGCCAAACTACCCGGGAGTCCTCTGGGGCCAACGTCCTGACTTTC	CASSQTTRESSGANVLTF
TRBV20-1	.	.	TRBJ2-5	TGCAGTGCTAGTAAAGAGACCCAGTACTTC	CSASKETQYF
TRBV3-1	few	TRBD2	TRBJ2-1	TGTGCCAGCAGCCAAGCATTTGCGGCTAGCGGGAGGAATGGAGTTAATGAGCAGTTCTTC	CASSQAFAASGRNGVNEQFF
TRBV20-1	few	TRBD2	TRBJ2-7	TGCAGTGCTAGTGGACTAGCGGGAGCCTACGAGCAGTACTTC	CSASGLAGAYEQYF
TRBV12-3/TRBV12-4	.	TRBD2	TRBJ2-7	TGTGCCAGCAGTACGAGCGGGAGTTGGTACGAGCAGTACTTC	CASSTSGSWYEQYF
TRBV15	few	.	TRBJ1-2	TGTGCCACCAGCAGAGATTGGGACAAGTCACTCTATGGCTACACCTTC	CATSRDWDKSLYGYTF
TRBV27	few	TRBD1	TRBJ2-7	TGTGCCAGCAGAATCAACCGGGACAGGGTTGTCGAGCAGTACTTC	CASRINRDRVVEQYF
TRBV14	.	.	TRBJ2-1	TGTGCCAGCAGCCAAGGTTTATACCAGTTGGGCTCCAGGGCATCTGGGGGAAACAATGAGCAGTTCTTC	CASSQGLYQLGSRASGGNNEQFF
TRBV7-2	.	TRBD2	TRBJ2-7	TGTGCCAGCAGCTTAGGCGCGGGAGGGCCCTACGAGCAGTACTTC	CASSLGAGGPYEQYF
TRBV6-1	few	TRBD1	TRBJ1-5	TGTGCCAGCAGCCAGACAGGGGATTATCAGCCCCAGCATTTT	CASSQTGDYQPQHF
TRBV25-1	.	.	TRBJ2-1	TGTGCCAGCAGTGCGAGGGATGAGCAGTTCTTC	CASSARDEQFF
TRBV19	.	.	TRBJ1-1	TGTGCCAGTAGTATAGATATCACGACTGAAGCTTTCTTT	CASSIDITTEAFF
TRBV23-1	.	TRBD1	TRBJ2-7	TGCGCCAGCAGTCAATCGGGAAGGGGGCTTGTCGAGCAGTACTTC	CASSQSGRGLVEQYF
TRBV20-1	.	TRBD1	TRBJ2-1	TGCAGTGCTAGCCCCGGGACAGGGGTCCTCTATGAGCAGTTCTTC	CSASPGTGVLYEQFF
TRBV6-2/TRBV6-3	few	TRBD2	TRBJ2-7	TGTGCCAGCAGTCATCGGGAGGGACTAGCCTCTGAGCAGTACTTC	CASSHREGLASEQYF
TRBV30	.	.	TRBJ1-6	TGTGCCGGCAGGAATTCACCCCTCCACTTT	CAGRNSPLHF
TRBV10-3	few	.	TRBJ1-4	TGTGCCATCAGTGAGTCTTCTGGTGAAAAACTGTTTTTT	CAISESSGEKLFF
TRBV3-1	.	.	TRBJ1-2	TGTGCCAGCAGCCCAGTAGGGACCGCGATCCCTTATGGCTACACCTTC	CASSPVGTAIPYGYTF
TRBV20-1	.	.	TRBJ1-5	TGCAGTGCAAGCTTATTGGGTTTACGGAGCAATCAGCCCCAGCATTTT	CSASLLGLRSNQPQHF
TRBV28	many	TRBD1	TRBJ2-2	TGTGCCAGCAGTCTCAGGGGGCTCGGCACCGGGGAGCTGTTTTTT	CASSLRGLGTGELFF
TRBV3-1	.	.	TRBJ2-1	TGTGCCAGCAGCCATCTCTCTCTCGTAACTACATACAATGAGCAGTTCTTC	CASSHLSLVTTYNEQFF
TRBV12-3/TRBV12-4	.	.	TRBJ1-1	TGTGCCAGCACCGCAACGAGGGTGAACACTGAAGCTTTCTTT	CASTATRVNTEAFF
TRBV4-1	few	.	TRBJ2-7	TGCGCCAGCAGCCGTTTGGGACAACGCTCCTACGAGCAGTACTTC	CASSRLGQRSYEQYF
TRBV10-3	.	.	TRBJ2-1	TGTGCCATCAGATTCAGGGTCTTGGATGAGCAGTTCTTC	CAIRFRVLDEQFF
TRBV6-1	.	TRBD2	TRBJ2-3	TGTGCCAGCAGGATGGGACTAGCGAGCACAGATACGCAGTATTTT	CASRMGLASTDTQYF